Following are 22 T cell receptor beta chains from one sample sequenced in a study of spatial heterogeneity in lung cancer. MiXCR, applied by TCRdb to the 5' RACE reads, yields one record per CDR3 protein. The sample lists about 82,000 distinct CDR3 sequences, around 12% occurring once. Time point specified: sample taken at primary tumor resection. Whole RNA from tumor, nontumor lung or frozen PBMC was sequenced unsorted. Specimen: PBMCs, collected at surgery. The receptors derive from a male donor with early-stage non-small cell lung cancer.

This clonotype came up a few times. The CDR3 coding sequence is TGTGCCAGCATTGGGAGTGGGGCCAACGTCCTGACTTTC. Its protein product is CASIGSGANVLTF. The chain carries TRBV6-1 and TRBJ2-6; D possibly corresponds to TRBD2 (5 bases). CDR1 and CDR2 (germline): MNHNS, SASEGT. Trimming took off 7 bases at V and 3 bases at J, with 7 bases between the two ends. The CDR3 contains 13 residues.

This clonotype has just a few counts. The CDR3 protein is CASSPPGLGSGELFF. CDR3 sequence (DNA): TGTGCCAGCAGCCCCCCCGGGCTAGGCTCTGGGGAGCTGTTTTTT. The rearrangement joins TRBV7-2 to TRBJ2-2, with D unresolved. CDR1 is SGHTA and CDR2 is FQGNSA in the germline V gene. CDR3 length: 15 residues. Between the trimmed V and J ends, which lost 5 bases and 8 bases, there was a span of 18 bases. Full variable domain (remainder filled in from reference TRBV7-2 and TRBJ2-2): GAGVSQSPSNKVTEKGKDVELRCDPISGHTALYWYRQSLGQGLEFLIYFQGNSAPDKSGLPSDRFSAERTGGSVSTLTIQRTQQEDSAVYLCASSPPGLGSGELFFGEGSRLTVL.

CDR3 nucleotides: TGCAGCGCGTCGTCTTCCAACATTCAGTACTTC. Its translation: CSASSSNIQYF. The rearrangement uses TRBV29-1 and TRBJ2-4; D ambiguous. V dropped 7 bases and J dropped 7 bases, with 11 bases sitting between them. CDR1 SQVTM and CDR2 ANQGSEA come from the germline V gene. CDR3 length: 11 amino acids.

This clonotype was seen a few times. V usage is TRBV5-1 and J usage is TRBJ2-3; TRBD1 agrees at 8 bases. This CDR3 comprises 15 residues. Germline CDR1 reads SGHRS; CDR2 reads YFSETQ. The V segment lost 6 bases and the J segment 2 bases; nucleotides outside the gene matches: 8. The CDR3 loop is CASIVGTGFTDTQYF. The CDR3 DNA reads TGCGCCAGCATTGTCGGGACAGGCTTCACAGATACGCAGTATTTT.

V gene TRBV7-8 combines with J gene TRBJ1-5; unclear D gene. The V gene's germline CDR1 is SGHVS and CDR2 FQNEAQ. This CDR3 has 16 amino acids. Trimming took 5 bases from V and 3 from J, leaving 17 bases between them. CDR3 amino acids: CASSPLRGEDNQPQHF. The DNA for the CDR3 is TGTGCCAGCAGCCCCCTTCGGGGAGAGGACAATCAGCCCCAGCATTTT. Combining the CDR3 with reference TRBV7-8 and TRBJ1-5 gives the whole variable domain GAGVSQSPRYKVAKRGQDVALRCDPISGHVSLFWYQQALGQGPEFLTYFQNEAQLDKSGLPSDRFFAERPEGSVSTLKIQRTQQEDSAVYLCASSPLRGEDNQPQHFGDGTRLSIL.

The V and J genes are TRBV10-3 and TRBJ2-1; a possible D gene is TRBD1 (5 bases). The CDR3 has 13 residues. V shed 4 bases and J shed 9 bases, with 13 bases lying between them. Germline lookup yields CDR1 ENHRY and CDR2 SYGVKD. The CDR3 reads CAISGDSNFEQFF. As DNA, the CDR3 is TGTGCCATCAGTGGAGACAGTAATTTTGAGCAGTTCTTC.

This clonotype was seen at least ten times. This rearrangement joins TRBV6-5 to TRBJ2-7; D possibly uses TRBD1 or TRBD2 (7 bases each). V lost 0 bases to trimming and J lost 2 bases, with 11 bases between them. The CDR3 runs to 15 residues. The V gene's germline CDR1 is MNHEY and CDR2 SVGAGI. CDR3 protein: CASSYSGRGPYEQYF. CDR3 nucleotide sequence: TGTGCCAGCAGTTACTCGGGGAGGGGGCCCTACGAGCAGTACTTC.

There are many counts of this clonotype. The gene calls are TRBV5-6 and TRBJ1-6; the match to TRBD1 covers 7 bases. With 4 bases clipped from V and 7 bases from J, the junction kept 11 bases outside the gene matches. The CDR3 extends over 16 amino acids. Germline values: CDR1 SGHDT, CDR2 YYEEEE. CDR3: CASSPNTGTVNSPLHF. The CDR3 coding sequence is TGTGCCAGCAGCCCGAATACCGGGACAGTCAATTCACCCCTCCACTTT.

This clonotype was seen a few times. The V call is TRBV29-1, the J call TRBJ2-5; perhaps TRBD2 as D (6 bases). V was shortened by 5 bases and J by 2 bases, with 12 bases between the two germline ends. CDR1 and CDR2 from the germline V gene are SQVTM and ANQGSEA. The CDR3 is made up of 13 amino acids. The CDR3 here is CSVFGGIQETQYF. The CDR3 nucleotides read TGCAGCGTTTTCGGCGGGATACAAGAGACCCAGTACTTC.

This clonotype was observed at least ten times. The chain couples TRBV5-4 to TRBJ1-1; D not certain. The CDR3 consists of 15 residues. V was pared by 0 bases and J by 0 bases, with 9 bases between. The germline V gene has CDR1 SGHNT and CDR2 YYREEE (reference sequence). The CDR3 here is CASSLVSEMNTEAFF. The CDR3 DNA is TGTGCCAGCAGCTTGGTTTCCGAGATGAACACTGAAGCTTTCTTT.

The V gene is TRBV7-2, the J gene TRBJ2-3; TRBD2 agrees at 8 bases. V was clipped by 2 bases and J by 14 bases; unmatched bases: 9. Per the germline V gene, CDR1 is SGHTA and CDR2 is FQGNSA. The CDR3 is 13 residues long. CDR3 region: CASSLKRETRGYF. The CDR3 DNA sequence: TGTGCCAGCAGCTTAAAGCGGGAGACCAGAGGGTATTTT. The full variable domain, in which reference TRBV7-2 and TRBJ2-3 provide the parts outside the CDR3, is GAGVSQSPSNKVTEKGKDVELRCDPISGHTALYWYRQSLGQGLEFLIYFQGNSAPDKSGLPSDRFSAERTGGSVSTLTIQRTQQEDSAVYLCASSLKRETRGYFGPGTRLTVL.

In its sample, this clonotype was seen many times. The CDR3 DNA is TGCAGCGTTGCCAAAGGACAGGGGGCGAGTAACTATGGCTACACCTTC. Translating it yields CSVAKGQGASNYGYTF. The chain is built from TRBV29-1 and TRBJ1-2, with TRBD1 identical over 11 bases. The V gene's germline CDR1 is SQVTM and CDR2 ANQGSEA. The trim removed 4 bases at V and 1 base at J, leaving 8 bases unmatched. CDR3 length equals 16 residues.

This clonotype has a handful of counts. The CDR3 loop is CSASPSGPYEPPGTQYF. DNA for the CDR3: TGCAGTGCTAGCCCTAGCGGGCCATACGAACCCCCAGGGACCCAGTACTTC. The chain combines TRBV20-1 with TRBJ2-5; 8 nucleotides align to TRBD2. The V gene's germline CDR1 is DFQATT and CDR2 SNEGSKA (reference sequence). After removal of 3 bases from V and 7 bases from J, the junction contained 19 bases not matched to a gene. The CDR3 extends over 17 amino acids.

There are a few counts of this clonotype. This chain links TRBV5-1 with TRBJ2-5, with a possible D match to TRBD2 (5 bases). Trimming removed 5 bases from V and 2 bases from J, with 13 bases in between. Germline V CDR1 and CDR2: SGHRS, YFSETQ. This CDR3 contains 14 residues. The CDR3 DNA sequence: TGCGCCAGCAGGCTACTAGGAGGACAAGAGACCCAGTACTTC. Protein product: CASRLLGGQETQYF.

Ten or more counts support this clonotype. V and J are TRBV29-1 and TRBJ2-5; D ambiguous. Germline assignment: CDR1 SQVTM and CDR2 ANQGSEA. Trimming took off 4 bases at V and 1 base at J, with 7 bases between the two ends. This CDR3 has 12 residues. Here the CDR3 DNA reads TGCAGCGTTGGCCCGGGCCAAGAGACCCAGTACTTC. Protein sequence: CSVGPGQETQYF.

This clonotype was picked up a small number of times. The CDR3 loop reads CASSFLAAYEQYF. CDR3 sequence (DNA): TGTGCCAGCAGCTTTTTGGCAGCCTACGAGCAGTACTTC. The chain carries TRBV5-5 and TRBJ2-7; D gene ambiguous. The CDR3 covers 13 residues. V lost 2 bases to trimming and J lost 2 bases, with 8 bases between them. CDR1 SGHKS and CDR2 YYEKEE come from the germline V gene (reference sequence). Looking up the rest from reference TRBV5-5 and TRBJ2-7 gives the full variable domain: DAGVTQSPTHLIKTRGQQVTLRCSPISGHKSVSWYQQVLGQGPQFIFQYYEKEERGRGNFPDRFSARQFPNYSSELNVNALLLGDSALYLCASSFLAAYEQYFGPGTRLTVT.

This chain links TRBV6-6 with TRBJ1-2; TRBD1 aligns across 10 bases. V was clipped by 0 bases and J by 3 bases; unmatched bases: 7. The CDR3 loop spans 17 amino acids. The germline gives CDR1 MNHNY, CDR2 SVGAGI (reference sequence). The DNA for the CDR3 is TGTGCCAGCAGTTACTCCGAGACAGGGGGCTATGACTATGGCTACACCTTC. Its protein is CASSYSETGGYDYGYTF.

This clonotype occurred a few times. The CDR3 loop is CAWSEGTVSNQPQHF. CDR3 nucleotides: TGTGCCTGGAGTGAAGGGACAGTTAGCAATCAGCCCCAGCATTTT. The rearrangement links TRBV30 to TRBJ1-5, with 7 bases lining up with TRBD1. Germline CDR1 reads GTSNPN; CDR2 reads SVGIG (reference sequence). After removal of 1 base from V and 0 bases from J, the junction contained 3 bases not matched to a gene. The CDR3 spans 15 residues.

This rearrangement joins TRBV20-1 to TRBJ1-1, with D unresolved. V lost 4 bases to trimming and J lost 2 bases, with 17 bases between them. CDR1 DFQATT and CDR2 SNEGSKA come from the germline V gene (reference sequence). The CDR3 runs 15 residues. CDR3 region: CSAINRARLNTEAFF. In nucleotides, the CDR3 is TGCAGTGCTATCAATCGGGCCCGACTCAACACTGAAGCTTTCTTT.

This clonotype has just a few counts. The CDR3 DNA sequence: TGCAGCGTTGAAGATGGGGAATGGACTGAAGCTTTCTTT. Translation gives CSVEDGEWTEAFF. The chain recombines TRBV29-1 with TRBJ1-1, with D unclear. Looked up from germline, CDR1 is SQVTM and CDR2 is ANQGSEA. Trimming cost V 0 bases and J 5 bases, with 10 bases left between them. The CDR3 totals 13 residues. Combining the CDR3 with reference TRBV29-1 and TRBJ1-1 gives the whole variable domain SAVISQKPSRDICQRGTSLTIQCQVDSQVTMMFWYRQQPGQSLTLIATANQGSEATYESGFVIDKFPISRPNLTFSTLTVSNMSPEDSSIYLCSVEDGEWTEAFFGQGTRLTVV.

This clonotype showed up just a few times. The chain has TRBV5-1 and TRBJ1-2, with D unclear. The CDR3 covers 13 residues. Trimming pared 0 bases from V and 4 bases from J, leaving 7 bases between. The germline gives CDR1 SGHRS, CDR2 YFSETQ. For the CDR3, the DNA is TGCGCCAGCAGCTTGGATCTCTTCTATGGCTACACCTTC. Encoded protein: CASSLDLFYGYTF. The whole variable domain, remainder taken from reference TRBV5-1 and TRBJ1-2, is KAGVTQTPRYLIKTRGQQVTLSCSPISGHRSVSWYQQTPGQGLQFLFEYFSETQRNKGNFPGRFSGRQFSNSRSEMNVSTLELGDSALYLCASSLDLFYGYTFGSGTRLTVV.

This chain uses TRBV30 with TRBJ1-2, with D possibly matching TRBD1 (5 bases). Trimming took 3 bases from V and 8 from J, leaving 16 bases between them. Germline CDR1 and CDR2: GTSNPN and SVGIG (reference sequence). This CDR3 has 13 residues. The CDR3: CAWSPGTPTGYTF. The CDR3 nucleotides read TGTGCCTGGAGCCCCGGGACTCCGACCGGCTACACCTTC. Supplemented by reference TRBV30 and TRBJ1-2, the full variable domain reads SQTIHQWPATLVQPVGSPLSLECTVEGTSNPNLYWYRQAAGRGLQLLFYSVGIGQISSEVPQNLSASRPQDRQFILSSKKLLLSDSGFYLCAWSPGTPTGYTFGSGTRLTVV.